What follows are 8 T cell receptor beta chains derived from one specimen sequenced in a study of T cells in Graves' hyperthyroidism and ophthalmopathy. Authors of the study amplified TCR beta CDR3 regions from RNA transcripts. The study used the HTBI primer set for a first-round RT-PCR of the TCR CDR3. TCRdb recomputed calls from the multiplex PCR reads with MiXCR, one row per CDR3 protein. The table records under 750,000 distinct CDR3 sequences, roughly 20% of them present only once. The sequenced sample was blood. All receptors come from a woman between 45 and 60 years old with Graves' hyperthyroidism that later progressed to Graves' ophthalmopathy.

This clonotype was counted only a few times. This chain uses TRBV30 with TRBJ2-5; maybe TRBD2 (7 bases). CDR1 is GTSNPN, CDR2 SVGIG, per germline (reference sequence). The CDR3 totals 13 residues. The V gene lost 3 bases and the J gene lost 9 bases, with 17 bases spanning the gap. The CDR3: CAWRGGGVWAQYF. DNA of the CDR3: TGTGCCTGGAGAGGGGGGGGGGTTTGGGCCCAGTACTTC.

This clonotype was counted between two and nine times. The chain couples TRBV4-1 to TRBJ1-5, with D perhaps TRBD1 (5 bases). The CDR3 length is 17 residues. Per the germline V gene, CDR1 is MGHRA and CDR2 is YSYEKL. Trimming stripped 0 bases from V and 0 bases from J, with 12 bases between. The CDR3 nucleotides are TGCGCCAGCAGCCAAGATCCGGCAGGGCGTAGCAATCAGCCCCAGCATTTT. Protein sequence: CASSQDPAGRSNQPQHF.

This clonotype has just a few counts. The chain couples TRBV27 to TRBJ2-2, with D unresolved. Germline V lookup: CDR1 MNHEY, CDR2 SMNVEV (reference sequence). The CDR3 has 13 amino acids. V shed 3 bases and J shed 5 bases, with 7 bases lying between them. CDR3: CASSFLQTGELFF. For the CDR3, the DNA is TGTGCCAGCAGTTTTCTGCAGACCGGGGAGCTGTTTTTT.

This clonotype was recorded a few times. The rearrangement links TRBV5-5 to TRBJ2-7; D possibly corresponds to TRBD2 (5 bases). This CDR3 region has 13 residues. V lost 4 bases to trimming and J lost 4 bases, with 12 bases between them. Germline lookup yields CDR1 SGHKS and CDR2 YYEKEE (reference sequence). The CDR3 DNA reads TGTGCCAGCAGCCCGGGCCCGGGGTACGAGCAGTACTTC. Translation gives CASSPGPGYEQYF.

The chain links TRBV5-1 to TRBJ2-7, with TRBD2 matching 11 bases. The ends lost 0 bases at V and 0 bases at J; junction bases unmatched: 5. The CDR3 has 17 amino acids. CDR1 is SGHRS, CDR2 YFSETQ, per germline. CDR3 loop: CASSLVLAGASSYEQYF. As DNA, the CDR3 is TGCGCCAGCAGCTTGGTACTAGCGGGGGCGAGCTCCTACGAGCAGTACTTC.

The chain employs TRBV11-2 and TRBJ1-2, with D unresolved. The CDR3 is 15 residues long. The germline V gene encodes CDR1 SGHAT and CDR2 FQNNGV. Trimming cost V 2 bases and J 0 bases, with 10 bases left between them. CDR3 amino acids: CASSLSSETNYGYTF. The CDR3 nucleotides are TGTGCCAGCAGCTTAAGTTCAGAAACTAACTATGGCTACACCTTC.

This clonotype has a count of ten or more. The chain couples TRBV11-3 to TRBJ2-3; D is uncertain. V was cut by 1 base and J by 4 bases, with 9 bases left in between. Germline assignment: CDR1 SGHNT and CDR2 YENEEA. The CDR3 spans 14 residues. CDR3 in amino acids: CASSLGPWADTQYF. The CDR3, as DNA: TGTGCCAGCAGCTTAGGACCCTGGGCAGATACGCAGTATTTT.

This clonotype has at least ten counts. The chain is built from TRBV2 and TRBJ1-4; TRBD1 matches at 10 bases. Unmatched junction bases numbered 3, after V lost 6 bases and J lost 8 bases. The germline CDR1 and CDR2 sequences are SNHLY and FYNNEI. This CDR3 is 13 amino acids long. The CDR3 DNA reads as TGTGCCAGCAGGGACAGGGGGTTGGAAAAACTGTTTTTT. Residues: CASRDRGLEKLFF.